These 30 T cell receptor beta chains originate from one sample sequenced in a study of T cells in Graves' hyperthyroidism and ophthalmopathy. Researchers amplified the TCR beta CDR3 regions from RNA transcripts. With the HTBI primer set, the TCR CDR3 went through a first round of RT-PCR. MiXCR, applied by TCRdb to the multiplex PCR reads, yields one record per CDR3 protein. The sample lists over 700,000 distinct CDR3 sequences; around 39% were seen once. Specimen: blood. Source of these receptors: a man aged 18 to 29 with Graves' hyperthyroidism.

Only one count was recorded for this clonotype. The chain combines TRBV6-1 with TRBJ2-5, with 10 bases aligning to TRBD1. After removal of 8 bases from V and 9 bases from J, the junction contained 15 bases not matched to a gene. The CDR3 covers 15 residues. CDR1 is MNHNS, CDR2 SASEGT, per germline. The CDR3 region is CASRDRGLAGGAQYF. CDR3 coding DNA: TGTGCCAGCCGGGACAGGGGTCTAGCGGGCGGGGCCCAGTACTTC.

This clonotype appeared once. This rearrangement joins TRBV4-1 to TRBJ2-5; no firm D call. Between the trimmed V and J ends, which lost 2 bases and 6 bases, there was a span of 13 bases. The CDR3 has 14 amino acids. CDR1 is MGHRA, CDR2 YSYEKL, per germline. CDR3: CASSQRMIDQTQYF. CDR3 DNA sequence: TGCGCCAGCAGCCAACGTATGATCGATCAGACCCAGTACTTC.

The chain employs TRBV4-1 and TRBJ2-5; 8 positions match TRBD2. This CDR3 comprises 16 residues. V lost 1 base and J lost 5; bases outside the gene matches: 9. CDR1 MGHRA and CDR2 YSYEKL come from the germline V gene. The CDR3 nucleotides are TGCGCCAGCAGCCAAGTGTTCGCGGGAGGAGGGGAGACCCAGTACTTC. Its protein is CASSQVFAGGGETQYF.

CDR3 sequence (DNA): TGTGCCAGCACCTCGGGGGACTATGGCTACACCTTC. Translated, it gives CASTSGDYGYTF. The chain uses TRBV12-3 or TRBV12-4 and TRBJ1-2; TRBD1 might be the D (5 bases). The CDR3 covers 12 residues. V dropped 7 bases and J dropped 3 bases, with 9 bases sitting between them.

The chain combines TRBV19 with TRBJ2-2, with TRBD1 matching over 7 bases. The CDR3 totals 15 residues. Germline V gene lookup returns CDR1 LNHDA and CDR2 SQIVND (reference sequence). Losses at the gene ends were 10 bases for V and 2 bases for J; bases not matched to a gene: 10. CDR3 residues: CANTSRQGNTGELFF. The CDR3 nucleotides read TGTGCCAATACCTCTAGACAGGGCAACACCGGGGAGCTGTTTTTT.

This clonotype was recorded many times. J is TRBJ1-5 and V is TRBV2; D is uncertain. The V end lost 4 bases, the J end lost 5 bases, and 9 bases lay between the germline ends. The CDR3 runs 13 residues. Germline CDR1 is SNHLY and CDR2 is FYNNEI. This chain's CDR3 is CASSVAVYQPQHF. The CDR3 DNA sequence: TGTGCCAGCAGTGTTGCAGTGTATCAGCCCCAGCATTTT.

The J gene is TRBJ2-7, the V gene TRBV20-1, with 7 bases fitting TRBD1. CDR1 and CDR2 from the germline V gene are DFQATT and SNEGSKA (reference sequence). This CDR3 is 16 amino acids long. Germline trimming cut 1 base from V and 5 bases from J; bases unmatched to any gene: 14. The CDR3 DNA reads as TGCAGTGCTAGAGGAGGTGTAGAGGGGGCAGGCCACGAGCAGTACTTC. Translation: CSARGGVEGAGHEQYF.

Many counts were recorded for this clonotype. The rearrangement joins TRBV5-1 to TRBJ2-2, with D possibly being TRBD1 (5 bases). V lost 2 bases and J lost 0, with 20 bases in between. The CDR3 runs to 19 residues. Per the germline V gene, CDR1 is SGHRS and CDR2 is YFSETQ. As DNA, the CDR3 is TGCGCCAGCAGCTTTTCCCGACAGCGATACAATTCGAACACCGGGGAGCTGTTTTTT. It specifies CASSFSRQRYNSNTGELFF.

This clonotype was observed a few times. The chain is built from TRBV5-1 and TRBJ1-4, with TRBD1 matching over 10 bases. The V gene end was trimmed by 4 bases and the J gene end by 6 bases; junction bases not matched to a gene: 6. Germline CDR1 SGHRS, CDR2 YFSETQ. The CDR3 length is 15 residues. CDR3 sequence reads: CASSGGTGEDEKLFF. The CDR3 DNA reads TGCGCCAGCAGCGGTGGGACAGGGGAAGATGAAAAACTGTTTTTT.

This clonotype showed up many times. This chain links TRBV7-2 with TRBJ2-7; 11 bases line up with TRBD1. V trimming: 5 bases; J trimming: 10 bases; junction bases outside the gene matches: 13. The CDR3 has 15 residues. CDR1 and CDR2 (germline): SGHTA, FQGNSA. The CDR3 here is CASSRDRGFVRDQYF. In DNA, the CDR3 is TGTGCCAGCAGCCGGGACAGGGGGTTCGTACGCGACCAGTACTTC.

V and J are TRBV24-1 and TRBJ2-7; D not resolved. The CDR3 consists of 13 residues. The germline CDR1 and CDR2 sequences are KGHDR and SFDVKD. The ends were cut back, 4 bases at V and 0 bases at J, with 6 bases in the middle. Here the CDR3 DNA reads TGTGCCACCAGTGAGTCGTTCTCCTACGAGCAGTACTTC. It codes for CATSESFSYEQYF.

The chain employs TRBV6-6 and TRBJ2-7, with D possibly matching TRBD2 (7 bases). In germline, CDR1 is MNHNY, CDR2 SVGAGI (reference sequence). Trimming stripped 0 bases from V and 5 bases from J, with 17 bases between. The CDR3 sequence is 16 residues long. The CDR3 DNA reads as TGTGCCAGCAGTTACTCGGTGGGGGGGCCCCTCCACGAGCAGTACTTC. This translates into CASSYSVGGPLHEQYF.

This clonotype occurred a few times. The chain carries TRBV5-1 and TRBJ2-7; 11 nucleotides match TRBD1. CDR1 and CDR2 (germline): SGHRS, YFSETQ. The CDR3 runs to 13 residues. V was clipped by 1 base and J by 8 bases; unmatched bases: 2. In DNA, the CDR3 is TGCGCCAGCAGCTTGCGGACAGGGGGCCAGCAGTACTTC. It translates to CASSLRTGGQQYF.

This chain uses TRBV24-1 with TRBJ2-2; D is unclear. The germline V gene encodes CDR1 KGHDR and CDR2 SFDVKD. The CDR3 covers 14 residues. V lost 4 bases, J lost 3 bases, and 8 bases lay in between. The CDR3 DNA follows: TGTGCCACCAGTGACCGGGTCCACACCGGGGAGCTGTTTTTT. Amino acid sequence: CATSDRVHTGELFF.

CDR3 bases: TGTGCCAGCAGCTTAGATCTGGGAAGGACTAACACCGGGGAGCTGTTTTTT. This translates into CASSLDLGRTNTGELFF. This chain connects TRBV11-2 to TRBJ2-2; tentatively, D is TRBD2 (5 bases). V was clipped by 0 bases and J by 2 bases, with 13 bases between them. CDR3 length: 17 residues. The germline V gene has CDR1 SGHAT and CDR2 FQNNGV.

This clonotype was observed at least ten times. V is TRBV2 and J is TRBJ2-5; 9 nucleotides agree with TRBD2. Germline CDR1 and CDR2: SNHLY and FYNNEI. Trimming cost V 6 bases and J 2 bases; bases outside gene matches: 7. The CDR3 has 15 residues. The CDR3 coding sequence is TGTGCCAGCAGACCGGGACTAGCCCTACAAGAGACCCAGTACTTC. Amino acid sequence: CASRPGLALQETQYF.

The chain combines TRBV6-5 with TRBJ1-2, with no clear D. Germline values: CDR1 MNHEY, CDR2 SVGAGI. The CDR3 extends over 12 amino acids. Trimming shortened V by 6 bases and J by 4 bases, and 9 bases separated the two germline ends. For the CDR3, the DNA is TGTGCCAGCAGCCGTATGTCCTATGGCTACACCTTC. Translation: CASSRMSYGYTF.

This clonotype occurred many times. In DNA, the CDR3 is TGTGCCACCAGCGGTACAGACTACGAGCAGTACTTC. This codes for CATSGTDYEQYF. This chain connects TRBV15 to TRBJ2-7; D is unclear. The germline CDR1 and CDR2 sequences are LNHNV and YYDKDF (reference sequence). The CDR3 extends over 12 amino acids. V lost 5 bases and J 3 bases, leaving 8 bases between the germline ends. The full variable domain, rest sourced from reference TRBV15 and TRBJ2-7, is DAMVIQNPRYQVTQFGKPVTLSCSQTLNHNVMYWYQQKSSQAPKLLFHYYDKDFNNEADTPDNFQSRRPNTSFCFLDIRSPGLGDTAMYLCATSGTDYEQYFGPGTRLTVT.

V gene TRBV5-1 combines with J gene TRBJ2-2; D is unresolved. Trimming took off 2 bases at V and 6 bases at J, with 8 bases between the two ends. The germline gives CDR1 SGHRS, CDR2 YFSETQ. CDR3 length: 13 amino acids. The CDR3 here is CASSLVFAGELFF. The CDR3 DNA reads TGCGCCAGCAGCTTAGTCTTTGCCGGGGAGCTGTTTTTT.

This clonotype was counted at least ten times. The gene calls are TRBV19 and TRBJ2-7, with a possible D match to TRBD2 (6 bases). CDR1 LNHDA and CDR2 SQIVND come from the germline V gene (reference sequence). Trimming stripped 9 bases from V and 4 bases from J, with 13 bases between. CDR3 size: 12 residues. CDR3 nucleotides: TGTGCCAGCAGGAGGGATTGGTACGAGCAGTACTTC. Protein product: CASRRDWYEQYF.

The chain is built from TRBV7-9 and TRBJ2-7; 9 nucleotides align to TRBD1. The CDR3 spans 12 residues. Germline loops: CDR1 SEHNR, CDR2 FQNEAQ (reference sequence). V shed 8 bases and J 4 bases; nucleotides not matched to a gene: 3. The CDR3 DNA is TGTGCCAGCGGGGACAGGGAGTACGAGCAGTACTTC. Encoded protein: CASGDREYEQYF.

This clonotype showed up many times. V and J are TRBV2 and TRBJ1-5; 11 bases align to TRBD1. CDR1 and CDR2 (germline): SNHLY, FYNNEI. With V trimmed by 9 bases and J by 3 bases, 4 bases remained unmatched. The CDR3 runs to 14 residues. This CDR3 is CASQGQGDNQPQHF. The CDR3 nucleotides are TGTGCCAGTCAGGGACAGGGGGACAATCAGCCCCAGCATTTT.

V is TRBV5-6 and J is TRBJ1-1, with D unclear. Trimming took 4 bases from V and 7 from J, leaving 11 bases between them. CDR1 is SGHDT and CDR2 is YYEEEE in the germline V gene. CDR3 length: 12 amino acids. The CDR3 bases are TGTGCCAGCAGCAGGGTCTTTGGTGAAGCTTTCTTT. This sequence encodes CASSRVFGEAFF.

The V and J genes are TRBV9 and TRBJ2-3; D may be TRBD2 (5 bases). The CDR3 length is 16 residues. Trimming cost V 5 bases and J 1 base, with 17 bases left between them. Germline-derived CDR1 and CDR2 are SGDLS and YYNGEE. CDR3 in DNA: TGTGCCAGCAGTCCTCTAGAGGGAGCGGGCACAGATACGCAGTATTTT. Translating gives CASSPLEGAGTDTQYF.

At least ten counts were recorded for this clonotype. The chain has TRBV29-1 and TRBJ1-1; D is uncertain. This CDR3 comprises 12 residues. V dropped 2 bases and J dropped 6 bases, with 10 bases sitting between them. CDR1 and CDR2 (germline): SQVTM, ANQGSEA. The CDR3 region has the DNA TGCAGCGTTGAAATAGGGATCGCTGAAGCTTTCTTT. This codes for CSVEIGIAEAFF.

This clonotype has ten or more counts. The gene calls are TRBV2 and TRBJ1-5, with a possible D match to TRBD1 (6 bases). The CDR3 covers 15 residues. Trimming removed 4 bases at V and 1 base at J, with 11 bases between. The germline V gene encodes CDR1 SNHLY and CDR2 FYNNEI. CDR3 residues: CASSVDSLSNQPQHF. CDR3 bases: TGTGCCAGCAGTGTGGACAGTCTGAGCAATCAGCCCCAGCATTTT.

The rearrangement links TRBV27 to TRBJ1-1; no firm D call. This CDR3 region has 15 residues. Germline V gene data show CDR1 as MNHEY and CDR2 as SMNVEV (reference sequence). Trimming left V 10 bases short and J 0 bases short, with 18 bases between. The CDR3 DNA is TGTGCCACCCGGGAGCGAGACTCCATGAACACTGAAGCTTTCTTT. Its protein product is CATRERDSMNTEAFF.

This clonotype has a handful of counts. The chain joins TRBV5-1 to TRBJ2-2, with D unclear. The ends were cut back, 3 bases at V and 3 bases at J, with 12 bases in the middle. The germline V gene encodes CDR1 SGHRS and CDR2 YFSETQ. The CDR3 spans 15 residues. Here the CDR3 reads CASSSSDRDTGELFF. The CDR3 coding sequence is TGCGCCAGCAGCTCGTCCGACCGGGACACCGGGGAGCTGTTTTTT.

At least ten counts were recorded for this clonotype. The V and J genes are TRBV10-2 and TRBJ2-2, with TRBD2 as a possible D gene (5 bases). Trimming shortened V by 6 bases and J by 5 bases, and 13 bases separated the two germline ends. Germline lookup yields CDR1 WSHSY and CDR2 SAAADI. This CDR3 comprises 14 residues. CDR3 in amino acids: CASRTSGGTGELFF. For the CDR3, the DNA is TGCGCCAGCAGGACCAGCGGAGGAACCGGGGAGCTGTTTTTT.

This chain connects TRBV7-6 to TRBJ1-6; unclear D gene. The V end lost 1 base, the J end lost 8 bases, and 12 bases lay between the germline ends. From germline, CDR1 is SGHVS and CDR2 FNYEAQ. The CDR3 has 15 amino acids. The CDR3 spells CASSLGHGDYSPLHF. For the CDR3, the DNA is TGTGCCAGCAGCTTAGGGCACGGGGATTATTCACCCCTCCACTTT.